This entry describes one TCR beta chain. Antigen: not known. This entry is derived from a study of identifying expanded T cells in peripheral blood. This CDR3 comprises 16 residues. V lost 0 bases, J lost 6 bases, and 8 bases stayed unmatched. The V gene's germline CDR1 is SGHRS and CDR2 YFSETQ. During the collection period, no donor immune events like infections were recorded. Study findings and constraints: Approximately two-week clone count variance significantly increased as total template count grew. About 1.3 clones differed between technical replicates, versus roughly 17 and 20 over time.

Some clones are missing from TCRdb's copy, which holds only in-frame ones; the method was immunoSEQ multiplex PCR. Of about 83,000 clones in the sample, 70% to 90% were seen once. The material sequenced was blood. The chain carries TRBV5-1 and TRBJ2-1; 8 bases line up with TRBD2. The source is a person between 18 and 75 years old in good health. CDR3 nucleotides: TGCGCCAGCAGCTTGGGGGTACTAGCGGTCTCCAATGAGCAGTTCTTC. This sequence encodes CASSLGVLAVSNEQFF. Supplemented by reference TRBV5-1 and TRBJ2-1, the full variable domain reads KAGVTQTPRYLIKTRGQQVTLSCSPISGHRSVSWYQQTPGQGLQFLFEYFSETQRNKGNFPGRFSGRQFSNSRSEMNVSTLELGDSALYLCASSLGVLAVSNEQFFGPGTRLTVL.